These 10 T cell receptor beta chains originate from one sample sequenced in a study of blood T cell repertoires in COVID-19. Sequenced by immunoSEQ multiplex PCR; TCRdb stores in-frame clones only, minus some. The sample contains 150,000 to 190,000 clones, approximately 91% of which appear only once. What was sequenced was peripheral blood. These receptors were collected from a woman in her sixties or seventies with acute or convalescent COVID-19.

This rearrangement joins TRBV5-1 to TRBJ1-1, with TRBD1 matching 8 bases. The V gene's germline CDR1 is SGHRS and CDR2 YFSETQ. The CDR3 covers 14 residues. Germline trimming cut 3 bases from V and 2 bases from J; bases unmatched to any gene: 3. The CDR3: CASSWTGLNTEAFF. In nucleotides, the CDR3 is TGCGCCAGCAGCTGGACAGGGTTAAACACTGAAGCTTTCTTT.

J is TRBJ1-5 and V is TRBV27, with a weak D call TRBD1 (6 bases). The ends were cut back, 5 bases at V and 0 bases at J, with 14 bases in the middle. From germline, CDR1 is MNHEY and CDR2 SMNVEV (reference sequence). CDR3 size: 16 residues. The CDR3 is CASSPGTILSNQPQHF. The DNA of the CDR3 is TGTGCCAGCAGTCCAGGGACAATCCTTAGCAATCAGCCCCAGCATTTT.

V and J are TRBV5-1 and TRBJ2-3; 7 bases agree with TRBD2. Germline values: CDR1 SGHRS, CDR2 YFSETQ. After removal of 4 bases from V and 0 bases from J, the junction contained 11 bases not matched to a gene. This CDR3 region has 17 residues. DNA of the CDR3: TGCGCCAGCAGCGTTCTACTGCGGGGGTCTAGCACAGATACGCAGTATTTT. Residues: CASSVLLRGSSTDTQYF.

This clone is a singleton in its sample. The V call is TRBV2, the J call TRBJ2-7; D is perhaps TRBD1 (5 bases). From germline, CDR1 is SNHLY and CDR2 FYNNEI. This CDR3 contains 13 residues. V lost 4 bases to trimming and J lost 7 bases, with 14 bases between them. Here the CDR3 reads CASSVARAGEQYV. The CDR3 DNA sequence: TGTGCCAGCAGTGTCGCCAGGGCAGGTGAGCAGTACGTC.

V and J are TRBV2 and TRBJ1-1, with 10 bases lining up with TRBD1. CDR3 length equals 14 residues. The V gene end was trimmed by 6 bases and the J gene end by 4 bases; junction bases not matched to a gene: 5. Germline V gene data show CDR1 as SNHLY and CDR2 as FYNNEI. CDR3 amino acids: CASSAGQGRTEAFF. DNA of the CDR3: TGTGCCAGCAGCGCGGGACAGGGGCGCACTGAAGCTTTCTTT.

CDR3 coding DNA: TGTGCCAGCAGCTTAGGTCCGGGAAACTACGAGCAGTACTTC. It codes for CASSLGPGNYEQYF. V and J are TRBV7-2 and TRBJ2-7, with a weak D call TRBD2 (5 bases). This CDR3 is 14 amino acids long. V gave up 1 base and J gave up 3 bases, with 10 bases separating them. CDR1 and CDR2 (germline): SGHTA, FQGNSA.

The chain joins TRBV11-2 to TRBJ1-2; D is undetermined. This CDR3 spans 13 amino acids. The V gene's germline CDR1 is SGHAT and CDR2 FQNNGV. The V and J ends lost 0 bases and 4 bases respectively, with 6 bases between them. The CDR3 protein is CASSLDRGYGYTF. CDR3 DNA sequence: TGTGCCAGCAGCTTAGATCGGGGCTATGGCTACACCTTC.

The chain has TRBV7-8 and TRBJ2-3; D may be TRBD2 (6 bases). V lost 5 bases to trimming and J lost 5 bases, with 11 bases between them. This CDR3 has 13 amino acids. Looked up from germline, CDR1 is SGHVS and CDR2 is FQNEAQ. The CDR3 DNA follows: TGTGCCAGCAGCGAAAGGAGGGGAGATACGCAGTATTTT. It translates to CASSERRGDTQYF. Full variable domain (remainder filled in from reference TRBV7-8 and TRBJ2-3): GAGVSQSPRYKVAKRGQDVALRCDPISGHVSLFWYQQALGQGPEFLTYFQNEAQLDKSGLPSDRFFAERPEGSVSTLKIQRTQQEDSAVYLCASSERRGDTQYFGPGTRLTVL.

V is TRBV19 and J is TRBJ1-1; TRBD1 agrees at 10 bases. Germline V lookup: CDR1 LNHDA, CDR2 SQIVND (reference sequence). The CDR3 consists of 15 residues. V gave up 8 bases and J gave up 5 bases; unmatched junction bases: 11. The CDR3 sequence: CASRGQGVGVTEAFF. The CDR3 DNA reads TGTGCCAGTCGCGGACAGGGGGTTGGTGTAACTGAAGCTTTCTTT. Full variable domain (rest looked up from reference TRBV19 and TRBJ1-1): DGGITQSPKYLFRKEGQNVTLSCEQNLNHDAMYWYRQDPGQGLRLIYYSQIVNDFQKGDIAEGYSVSREKKESFPLTVTSAQKNPTAFYLCASRGQGVGVTEAFFGQGTRLTVV.

Points on this clone: Different DNA sequences within this sample yield the same CDR3. The genes are TRBV2 and TRBJ1-2; D uncertain. Trimming stripped 1 base from V and 4 bases from J, with 7 bases between. CDR1 is SNHLY and CDR2 is FYNNEI in the germline V gene. The CDR3 sequence is 13 residues long. CDR3 residues: CASSEVGGYGYTF. The DNA for the CDR3 is TGTGCCAGCAGTGAAGTGGGAGGCTATGGCTACACCTTC. The variable domain in full, with the rest retrieved from reference TRBV2 and TRBJ1-2, is EPEVTQTPSHQVTQMGQEVILRCVPISNHLYFYWYRQILGQKVEFLVSFYNNEISEKSEIFDDQFSVERPDGSNFTLKIRSTKLEDSAMYFCASSEVGGYGYTFGSGTRLTVV.